Presented here are 14 T cell receptor beta chains from one specimen sequenced in a study of prognosis after radiotherapy for stage I lung cancer. Genomic DNA was the source, and TCR beta CDR3 was amplified from it by two-round multiplex PCR. With primers specific to each TRBV and TRBJ gene, the first-round PCR was performed. MiXCR was run by TCRdb on the multiplex PCR reads, yielding one entry per CDR3 protein. The table shows around 60,000 distinct CDR3 sequences, with less than 30% occurring only once. The sequencing here drew on PBMCs, taken before or after stereotactic body radiation therapy (not recorded which). The receptors come from a donor of 50 years or more with non-small cell lung cancer.

This clonotype was counted at least ten times. The chain carries TRBV5-6 and TRBJ1-2, with no clear D. With 5 bases removed from V and 2 bases from J, the gap between germline ends came to 10 bases. This CDR3 spans 13 amino acids. The germline V gene encodes CDR1 SGHDT and CDR2 YYEEEE. The CDR3 coding sequence is TGTGCCAGCAGACTGCGACACAACTATGGCTACACCTTC. Translation: CASRLRHNYGYTF.

This clonotype was found many times. The chain employs TRBV19 and TRBJ2-7; D gene ambiguous. The germline V gene has CDR1 LNHDA and CDR2 SQIVND (reference sequence). Trimming cost V 7 bases and J 4 bases, with 14 bases left between them. This CDR3 region has 13 residues. This CDR3 is CASMEGVGYEQYF. CDR3 bases: TGTGCCAGTATGGAAGGAGTGGGTTACGAGCAGTACTTC.

In its sample, this clonotype was seen many times. CDR3 sequence: CASSEAGGRWNEQFF. As DNA, the CDR3 is TGTGCCAGCAGTGAAGCGGGGGGGCGTTGGAATGAGCAGTTCTTC. This sequence joins TRBV6-1 and TRBJ2-1; maybe TRBD2 (7 bases). The CDR3 loop spans 15 amino acids. V was pared by 0 bases and J by 7 bases, with 13 bases between. Germline values: CDR1 MNHNS, CDR2 SASEGT.

This clonotype was seen many times. The chain employs TRBV12-3 or TRBV12-4 and TRBJ2-6, with D possibly TRBD1 on 6 matching bases. There are 15 residues in the CDR3. V was pared by 2 bases and J by 4 bases, with 9 bases between. CDR3 in DNA: TGTGCCAGCAGTTTATCAGGGGCCGGGGCCAACGTCCTGACTTTC. Translated: CASSLSGAGANVLTF.

This clonotype came up a few times. Being one base from a much bigger clone, this may be a read error. The chain combines TRBV24-1 with TRBJ1-2, with D maybe TRBD1 (5 bases). Looked up from germline, CDR1 is KGHDR and CDR2 is SFDVKD. The CDR3 is made up of 12 amino acids. This CDR3 is CAIQGANYGYAF. The CDR3 nucleotides read TGTGCCATTCAGGGAGCTAACTATGGCTACGCCTTC.

A note on this clonotype: Possible read error: a much larger clone is one base away. The chain is built from TRBV19 and TRBJ1-1; D might be TRBD1 (5 bases). The germline V gene has CDR1 LNHDA and CDR2 SQIVND (reference sequence). This CDR3 region has 14 residues. CDR3 amino acids: CASSIEKGRTEASF. As DNA, the CDR3 is TGTGCCAGTAGTATAGAAAAGGGGAGGACTGAAGCTTCCTTT.

This clonotype was counted at least ten times. This chain connects TRBV18 to TRBJ2-7; possible D gene TRBD1, 6 bases. Looked up from germline, CDR1 is KGHSH and CDR2 is LQKENI. V was trimmed by 2 bases and J by 6 bases, leaving 17 bases between them. This CDR3 spans 15 amino acids. The CDR3 protein is CASSPDRQALSEQYF. DNA for the CDR3: TGTGCCAGCTCACCAGACCGACAGGCGCTTTCCGAGCAGTACTTC. Full variable domain (outside the CDR3, taken from reference TRBV18 and TRBJ2-7): NAGVMQNPRHLVRRRGQEARLRCSPMKGHSHVYWYRQLPEEGLKFMVYLQKENIIDESGMPKERFSAEFPKEGPSILRIQQVVRGDSAAYFCASSPDRQALSEQYFGPGTRLTVT.

This clonotype was observed many times. The chain is built from TRBV19 and TRBJ2-7, with 10 bases that match TRBD1. CDR1 LNHDA and CDR2 SQIVND come from the germline V gene (reference sequence). Germline trimming cut 6 bases from V and 3 bases from J; bases unmatched to any gene: 8. The CDR3 is 15 amino acids. The chain's CDR3 is CASRPRGQGIYEQYF. The CDR3 region has the DNA TGTGCCAGTAGACCTAGGGGACAGGGGATCTACGAGCAGTACTTC.

In regard to this clonotype: One base separates it from a far larger clone, so it is likely a read error. DNA for the CDR3: TGTGCCAGCAGTTTCGGGGATAATTCATCCCTCCACTTT. Amino acid sequence: CASSFGDNSSLHF. The chain uses TRBV6-1 and TRBJ1-6; D gene uncertain. The germline V gene encodes CDR1 MNHNS and CDR2 SASEGT. There are 13 residues in the CDR3.

This clonotype came up many times. The chain carries TRBV2 and TRBJ2-1; D call uncertain. V was shortened by 7 bases and J by 5 bases, with 6 bases between the two germline ends. The CDR3 extends over 11 amino acids. Germline V gene lookup returns CDR1 SNHLY and CDR2 FYNNEI. DNA of the CDR3: TGTGCCAGCACGAAACACAATGAGCAGTTCTTC. Translating it yields CASTKHNEQFF. The variable domain in full, completed from reference TRBV2 and TRBJ2-1, reads EPEVTQTPSHQVTQMGQEVILRCVPISNHLYFYWYRQILGQKVEFLVSFYNNEISEKSEIFDDQFSVERPDGSNFTLKIRSTKLEDSAMYFCASTKHNEQFFGPGTRLTVL.

This clonotype was counted ten times or more. The rearrangement uses TRBV3-1 and TRBJ1-1; D ambiguous. The V end was cut by 4 bases, the J end by 1 base, with 10 bases between. CDR1 is LGHDT and CDR2 is YNNKEL in the germline V gene (reference sequence). CDR3 length equals 14 residues. CDR3 coding DNA: TGTGCCAGCAGCCCCCTACAAGAGAACACTGAAGCTTTCTTT. This codes for CASSPLQENTEAFF. The complete variable domain, with remaining parts taken from reference TRBV3-1 and TRBJ1-1, reads DTAVSQTPKYLVTQMGNDKSIKCEQNLGHDTMYWYKQDSKKFLKIMFSYNNKELIINETVPNRFSPKSPDKAHLNLHINSLELGDSAVYFCASSPLQENTEAFFGQGTRLTVV.

This clonotype has at least ten counts. The DNA for the CDR3 is TGTGCCAGCAGCCCACCCGCCAGGGGGGGAAATGAGCAGTTCTTC. It specifies CASSPPARGGNEQFF. V usage is TRBV3-1 and J usage is TRBJ2-1; D possibly uses TRBD1 or TRBD2 (7 bases each). CDR3 length: 15 amino acids. Germline CDR1 LGHDT, CDR2 YNNKEL (reference sequence). V was pared by 4 bases and J by 7 bases, with 17 bases between.

At least ten counts were recorded for this clonotype. This chain links TRBV6-2 or TRBV6-3 with TRBJ2-3, with D maybe TRBD2 (6 bases). The germline V and J ends were trimmed by 2 bases and 5 bases, with 14 bases remaining between them. Germline V gives CDR1 MNHEY, CDR2 SVGEGT. The CDR3 runs to 15 residues. CDR3 residues: CASSYGGYEGDTQYF. CDR3 DNA sequence: TGTGCCAGCAGTTACGGGGGGTATGAAGGAGATACGCAGTATTTT.

As concerns this clonotype: An end of the junction differs from the germline gene, which may be a read error. The V call is TRBV20-1, the J call TRBJ1-2; D is perhaps TRBD1 (5 bases). The germline gives CDR1 DFQATT, CDR2 SNEGSKA (reference sequence). This CDR3 is 16 amino acids long. CDR3 in amino acids: CSARVRQDSVYYGYTF. CDR3 bases: TGCAGTGCTAGAGTACGCCAAGACAGTGTATACTACGGCTACACCTTC.